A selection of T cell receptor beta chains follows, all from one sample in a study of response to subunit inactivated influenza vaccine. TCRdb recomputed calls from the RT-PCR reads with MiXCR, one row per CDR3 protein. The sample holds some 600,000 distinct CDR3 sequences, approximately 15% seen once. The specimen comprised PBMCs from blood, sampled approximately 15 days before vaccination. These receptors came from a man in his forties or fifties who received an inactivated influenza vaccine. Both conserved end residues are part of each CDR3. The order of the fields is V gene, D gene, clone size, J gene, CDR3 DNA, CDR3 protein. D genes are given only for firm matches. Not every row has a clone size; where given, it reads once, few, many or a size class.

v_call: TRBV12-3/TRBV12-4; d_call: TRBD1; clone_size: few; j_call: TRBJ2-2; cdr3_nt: TGTGCCAGCAGGCAGGGGGAAGGCACCGGGGAGCTGTTTTTT; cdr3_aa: CASRQGEGTGELFF
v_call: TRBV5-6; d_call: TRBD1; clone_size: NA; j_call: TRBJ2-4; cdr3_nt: TGTGCCAGCAGCCCGACAGGGCCCAAAAACATTCAGTACTTC; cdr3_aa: CASSPTGPKNIQYF
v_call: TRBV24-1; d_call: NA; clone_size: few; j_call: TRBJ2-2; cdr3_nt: TGTGCCACCAGTGCCTTACCGGGACGACGAGGAAACACCGGGGAGCTGTTTTTT; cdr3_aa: CATSALPGRRGNTGELFF
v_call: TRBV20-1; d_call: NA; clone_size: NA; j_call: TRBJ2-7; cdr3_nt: TGCAGTGCTAGAGATCTTAAGAGCTCCTACGAGCAGTACTTC; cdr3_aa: CSARDLKSSYEQYF
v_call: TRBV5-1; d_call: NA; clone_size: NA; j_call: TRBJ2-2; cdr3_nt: TGCGCCAGCAGCGCCGCCCAGCTCACCGGGGAGCTGTTTTTT; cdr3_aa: CASSAAQLTGELFF
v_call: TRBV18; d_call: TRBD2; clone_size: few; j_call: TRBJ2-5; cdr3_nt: TGTGCCAGCTCGAGAGGCGGGAGAGTTGAGACCCAGTACTTC; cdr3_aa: CASSRGGRVETQYF
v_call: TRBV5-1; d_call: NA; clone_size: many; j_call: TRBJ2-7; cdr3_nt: TGCGCCAGCAGCTTGGTATCGGGAGAGCAGTACTTC; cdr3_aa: CASSLVSGEQYF
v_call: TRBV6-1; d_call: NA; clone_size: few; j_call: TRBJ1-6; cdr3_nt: TGTGCCAGCAGTATGACATCCGGGACAACTAATTCACCCCTCCACTTT; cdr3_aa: CASSMTSGTTNSPLHF
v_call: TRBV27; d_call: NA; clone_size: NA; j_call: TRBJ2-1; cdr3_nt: TGTGCCAGCAGTTTCTACGGGAGCCTCTTAGATGAGCAGTTCTTC; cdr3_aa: CASSFYGSLLDEQFF
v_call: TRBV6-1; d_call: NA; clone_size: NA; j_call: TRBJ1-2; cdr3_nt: TGTGCCAGCAGGCCCCGCAGGGACACCTTAAGATACACCTTC; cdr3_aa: CASRPRRDTLRYTF
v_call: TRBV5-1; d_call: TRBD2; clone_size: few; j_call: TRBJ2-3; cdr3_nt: TGCGCCAGCAGCTCACTAGCGGTGGGAGATACGCAGTATTTT; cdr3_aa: CASSSLAVGDTQYF
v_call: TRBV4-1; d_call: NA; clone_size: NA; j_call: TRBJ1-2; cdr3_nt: TGCGCCAGCAGCCAAGGGGCCCCCGTTTCTCCGGGGGGCTACACCTTC; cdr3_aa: CASSQGAPVSPGGYTF